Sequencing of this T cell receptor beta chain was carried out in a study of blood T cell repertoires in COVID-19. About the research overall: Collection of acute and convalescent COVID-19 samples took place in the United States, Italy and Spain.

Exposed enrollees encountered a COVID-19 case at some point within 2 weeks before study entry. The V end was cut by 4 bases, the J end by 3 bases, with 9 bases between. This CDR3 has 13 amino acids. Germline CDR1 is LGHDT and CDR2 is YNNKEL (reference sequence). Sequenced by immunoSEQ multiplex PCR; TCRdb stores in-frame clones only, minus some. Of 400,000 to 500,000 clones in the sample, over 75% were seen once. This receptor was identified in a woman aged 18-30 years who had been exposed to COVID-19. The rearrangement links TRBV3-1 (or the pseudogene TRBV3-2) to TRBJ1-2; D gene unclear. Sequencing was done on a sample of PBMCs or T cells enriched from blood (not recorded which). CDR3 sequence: CASSLATDYGYTF. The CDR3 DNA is TGTGCCAGCAGCCTGGCTACAGACTATGGCTACACCTTC.